This entry is about one TCR beta chain. The CDR3 is made up of 13 amino acids. V was trimmed by 7 bases and J by 4 bases, leaving 11 bases between them. Germline V gives CDR1 MNHEY, CDR2 SVGAGI. This entry belongs to a study of blood T cell repertoires in COVID-19. About the research overall: Whether acute or convalescent, the COVID-19 samples came from the United States, Italy and Spain. Sources were T cells, B-cell-depleted T cells, or PBMCs; the material itself was cDNA or gDNA.

As processed by the authors: Reference gene primer amplification in the assay estimated nucleated cell counts. Sequencing was performed with immunoSEQ multiplex PCR; in TCRdb, only in-frame clones are kept and a portion is missing. From that table come the V and J calls and clone size; the DNA was used to work out D and trimming. The sample records approximately 190,000 clones, around 89% being singletons. The chain recombines TRBV6-5 with TRBJ2-1; D is unclear. This clonotype originated in a man in his forties or fifties with active or convalescent COVID-19. Source material: peripheral blood. DNA for the CDR3: TGTGCCAGCACCCCCCACAGATACAATGAGCAGTTCTTC. Translating gives CASTPHRYNEQFF.